A selection of T cell receptor beta chains follows, all from one sample in a study of CD8+ T cells in alopecia areata. The protocol was immunoSEQ multiplex PCR, while the TCRdb copy is restricted to in-frame clones and leaves out a portion. The table lists some 130,000 clones, about 46% of them singletons. This specimen was CD8+ T cells sorted from blood, taken at week 0. The source of these receptors is a human donor with alopecia areata. CDR3s include the opening cysteine and the closing phenylalanine or tryptophan. The D gene is left open where the match is weak. Expanded clones are given a class, and other clones once, few, many or no size at all.

length	D	V	size	J	DNA	CDR3
15	TRBD2	TRBV13	NA	TRBJ2-7	TGTGCCAGCAACCCCCGCGGGCTAGCGGACGGCGAGCAGTACTTC	CASNPRGLADGEQYF
14	TRBD2	TRBV7-9	NA	TRBJ2-7	TGTGCCAGCACCCCGGGGCGGGGGGGATACGAGCAGTACTTC	CASTPGRGGYEQYF
15	NA	TRBV7-9	NA	TRBJ1-2	TGTGCCAGCAGCTTAGACGGGCCTTACATCCGAGGCTACACCTTC	CASSLDGPYIRGYTF
11	NA	TRBV7-9	few	TRBJ2-2	TGTGCCAGCAGGGGAATCGGGGAGCTGTTTTTT	CASRGIGELFF
16	TRBD1	TRBV4-3	few	TRBJ1-4	TGCGCCAGCAGCCAAGTCCAGGGGGCGTCTAATGAAAAACTGTTTTTT	CASSQVQGASNEKLFF
12	TRBD1	TRBV5-1	NA	TRBJ2-7	TGCGCCAGCAGGGACAGGGCTGGAGAGCAGTACTTC	CASRDRAGEQYF
13	NA	TRBV27	NA	TRBJ2-5	TGTGCCAGCGGCACCGGGATTCCCGAGACCCAGTACTTC	CASGTGIPETQYF
15	NA	TRBV6-5	NA	TRBJ2-2	TGTGCCAGCAGTTACTCGCAGGGTAACACCGGGGAGCTGTTTTTT	CASSYSQGNTGELFF
16	NA	TRBV11-1	NA	TRBJ2-3	TGTGCCAGCAGCTTAGATGGGGAGTGGGCCACAGATACGCAGTATTTT	CASSLDGEWATDTQYF
13	NA	TRBV29-1	few	TRBJ2-7	TGCAGCGTTTTTCTGACAGAGGGCTACGAGCAGTACTTC	CSVFLTEGYEQYF
14	NA	TRBV7-2	NA	TRBJ1-1	TGTGCCAGCAGCTTAAGGGCTAGGGCCACTGAAGCTTTCTTT	CASSLRARATEAFF
11	NA	TRBV27	once	TRBJ2-1	TGTGCCAGCGAACTACATAATGAGCAGTTCTTC	CASELHNEQFF
15	NA	TRBV6-5	once	TRBJ1-4	TGTGCCAGCAGCCGCGGGATGGGGTCCGGTGAAAAACTGTTTTTT	CASSRGMGSGEKLFF
14	NA	TRBV7-8	NA	TRBJ1-5	TGTGCCAGCAGCTTAGCCCCGGGGGAACAGCCCCAGCATTTT	CASSLAPGEQPQHF
16	TRBD2	TRBV4-3	once	TRBJ2-5	TGCGCCAGCAGCCAAATCCGCGGGGGGCCAAAAGAGACCCAGTACTTC	CASSQIRGGPKETQYF
15	TRBD1	TRBV11-2	few	TRBJ1-2	TGTGCCAGCAGCTCGGGAACAGGGGTTCGCCATGGCTACACCTTC	CASSSGTGVRHGYTF
15	NA	TRBV6-5	NA	TRBJ2-2	TGTGCCAGCAGTTACGCACAGGGTAACACCGGGGAGCTGTTTTTT	CASSYAQGNTGELFF
15	NA	TRBV10-3	NA	TRBJ2-1	TGTGCCATCAGTGGAGAACAGGACGACTACAATGAGCAGTTCTTC	CAISGEQDDYNEQFF
13	NA	TRBV19	few	TRBJ2-1	TGTGCCAGTAGTCCCCAACCCTACAATGAGCAGTTCTTC	CASSPQPYNEQFF
10	NA	TRBV29-1	once	TRBJ2-1	TGCAGCGGGTGGGGCTATGAGCAGTTCTTC	CSGWGYEQFF
16	NA	TRBV5-6	NA	TRBJ1-2	TGTGCCAGCAGCTTGGGACAGCTGACGAGGAGCTATGGCTACACCTTC	CASSLGQLTRSYGYTF
14	TRBD1	TRBV27	NA	TRBJ1-4	TGTGCCAGCAAGACAGGGGCCTCTAATGAAAAACTGTTTTTT	CASKTGASNEKLFF
15	NA	TRBV7-3	NA	TRBJ1-6	TGTGCCAGCAGCTTATCCCCAGGGTGGAATTCACCCCTCCACTTT	CASSLSPGWNSPLHF
14	TRBD1	TRBV28	few	TRBJ2-1	TGTGCCAGCAGTCTGGACAGGGCTAGGGATGAGCAGTTCTTC	CASSLDRARDEQFF
18	NA	TRBV4-3	NA	TRBJ2-7	TGCGCCAGCAGCCAAGATCAGCCGGGGACGGAAAACTCCTACGAGCAGTACTTC	CASSQDQPGTENSYEQYF
17	NA	TRBV4-2	NA	TRBJ1-1	TGTGCCAGCAGCCAAGATCCCATGGGGGGAGAGAACACTGAAGCTTTCTTT	CASSQDPMGGENTEAFF
13	NA	TRBV6-1	few	TRBJ1-2	TGTGCCAGCAGAACCCAGAGTAACTATGGCTACACCTTC	CASRTQSNYGYTF
13	NA	TRBV7-3	few	TRBJ2-3	TGTGCCAGCAGCTTAGACAATTCGGATACGCAGTATTTT	CASSLDNSDTQYF
15	NA	TRBV6-5	NA	TRBJ1-6	TGTGCCAGCGGTGTGGAGAGCTCCTATAATTCACCCCTCCACTTT	CASGVESSYNSPLHF
14	NA	TRBV6-1	NA	TRBJ2-7	TGTGCCAGCAGTGAAATAGCCTTCTCCTACGAGCAGTACTTC	CASSEIAFSYEQYF
11	NA	TRBV29-1	NA	TRBJ1-2	TGCAGCGTTGAAGTGACAGATGGCTACACCTTC	CSVEVTDGYTF
15	NA	TRBV6-5	NA	TRBJ2-6	TGTGCCAGCAGTCCGGAAAGCTCTGGGGCCAACGTCCTGACTTTC	CASSPESSGANVLTF
15	NA	TRBV30	NA	TRBJ1-1	TGTGCCTGGAGCGACTACGTGGACATGAACACTGAAGCTTTCTTT	CAWSDYVDMNTEAFF
16	NA	TRBV7-9	NA	TRBJ1-2	TGTGCCAGCAGCTTAGGGGCTTCCCACAGCAACTATGGCTACACCTTC	CASSLGASHSNYGYTF
13	TRBD1	TRBV10-3	few	TRBJ1-2	TGTGCCATCAGTATCCAGGGGGCGGAGGGCTACACCTTC	CAISIQGAEGYTF
16	NA	TRBV4-3	few	TRBJ2-3	TGCGCCAGCAGCCAAGATCTACAGAGGGGCACAGATACGCAGTATTTT	CASSQDLQRGTDTQYF
14	NA	TRBV25-1	NA	TRBJ1-5	TGTGCCAGCAGTGAAGAACAGGGCAATCAGCCCCAGCATTTT	CASSEEQGNQPQHF
14	NA	TRBV27	NA	TRBJ2-3	TGTGCCAGCAGTCCCGGACAAAGAGCAGATACGCAGTATTTT	CASSPGQRADTQYF
15	TRBD2	TRBV13	few	TRBJ2-3	TGTGCCAGCAGCTTAGCGGGGGGGCTAGAAGATACGCAGTATTTT	CASSLAGGLEDTQYF
14	TRBD1	TRBV13	few	TRBJ2-7	TGTGCCAGCAGCTCCGGGACAGGGACCCACGAGCAGTACTTC	CASSSGTGTHEQYF
18	NA	TRBV9	NA	TRBJ1-1	TGTGCCAGCAGCGTAGTGGTGGGGGACACCGACGCGAACACTGAAGCTTTCTTT	CASSVVVGDTDANTEAFF
14	NA	TRBV27	NA	TRBJ1-2	TGTGCCAGCAGCCCCTCCTTTGGCTCGTGGGGCTACACCTTC	CASSPSFGSWGYTF
17	TRBD2	TRBV5-6	NA	TRBJ2-2	TGTGCCAGCAGCTCGTCCGGTAGCGGGGGCCTAACCGGGGAGCTGTTTTTT	CASSSSGSGGLTGELFF
14	NA	TRBV30	NA	TRBJ2-7	TGTGCCTGGAGTGTAACGGGTCTCTCCCACGAGCAGTACTTC	CAWSVTGLSHEQYF
11	NA	TRBV25-1	few	TRBJ1-2	TGTGCCAGCAGTGGGTACTATGGCTACACCTTC	CASSGYYGYTF
15	NA	TRBV29-1	few	TRBJ2-7	TGCAGCGTTGAAGGGCGGGATGACCTCTGCTACGAGCAGTACTTC	CSVEGRDDLCYEQYF
15	NA	TRBV4-1	NA	TRBJ2-1	TGCGCCAGCAGCCAACCAATGACTGGCTACAATGAGCAGTTCTTC	CASSQPMTGYNEQFF
17	TRBD2	TRBV5-1	NA	TRBJ2-3	TGCGCCAGCAGCTTGGAAGGCCAAGCGGGGCTAACAGATACGCAGTATTTT	CASSLEGQAGLTDTQYF